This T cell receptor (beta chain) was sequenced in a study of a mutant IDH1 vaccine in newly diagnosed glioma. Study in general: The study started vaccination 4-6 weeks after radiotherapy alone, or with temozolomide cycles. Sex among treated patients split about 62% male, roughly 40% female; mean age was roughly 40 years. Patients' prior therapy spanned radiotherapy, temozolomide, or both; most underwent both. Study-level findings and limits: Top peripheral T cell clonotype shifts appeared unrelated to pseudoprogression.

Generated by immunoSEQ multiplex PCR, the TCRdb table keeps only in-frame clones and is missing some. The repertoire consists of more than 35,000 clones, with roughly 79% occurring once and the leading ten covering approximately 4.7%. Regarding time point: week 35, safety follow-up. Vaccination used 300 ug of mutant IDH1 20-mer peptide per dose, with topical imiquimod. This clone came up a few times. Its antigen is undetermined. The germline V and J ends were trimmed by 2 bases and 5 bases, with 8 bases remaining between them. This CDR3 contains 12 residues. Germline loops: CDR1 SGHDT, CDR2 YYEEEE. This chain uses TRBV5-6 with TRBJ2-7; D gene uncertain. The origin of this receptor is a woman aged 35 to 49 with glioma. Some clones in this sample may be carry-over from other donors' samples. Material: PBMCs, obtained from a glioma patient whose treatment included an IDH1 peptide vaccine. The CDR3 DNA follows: TGTGCCAGCAGCTTAACCCAGAACGAGCAGTACTTC. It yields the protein CASSLTQNEQYF.